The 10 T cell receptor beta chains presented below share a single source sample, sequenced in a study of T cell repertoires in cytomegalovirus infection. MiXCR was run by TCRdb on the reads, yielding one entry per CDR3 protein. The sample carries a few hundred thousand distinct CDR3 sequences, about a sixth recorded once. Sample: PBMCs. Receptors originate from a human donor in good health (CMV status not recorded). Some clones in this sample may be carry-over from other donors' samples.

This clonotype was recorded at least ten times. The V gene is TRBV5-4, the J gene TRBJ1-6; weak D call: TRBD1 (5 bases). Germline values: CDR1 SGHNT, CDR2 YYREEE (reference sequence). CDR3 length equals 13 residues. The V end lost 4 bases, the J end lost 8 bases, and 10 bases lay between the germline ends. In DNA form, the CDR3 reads TGTGCCAGCAGCCGGGACGGTCATTCACCCCTCCACTTT. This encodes CASSRDGHSPLHF.

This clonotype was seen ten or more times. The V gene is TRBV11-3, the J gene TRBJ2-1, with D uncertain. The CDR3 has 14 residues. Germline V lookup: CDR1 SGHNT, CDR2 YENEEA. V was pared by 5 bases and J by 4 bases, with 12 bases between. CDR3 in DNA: TGTGCCAGCAGCGAGCGTAGGCAATACAATGAGCAGTTCTTC. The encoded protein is CASSERRQYNEQFF.

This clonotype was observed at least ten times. CDR3 nucleotides: TGTGCCAGTCGACCGGAGGGAATTCAGCCCCAGCATTTT. This translates into CASRPEGIQPQHF. The chain carries TRBV2 and TRBJ1-5, with D unresolved. V was trimmed by 9 bases and J by 6 bases, leaving 15 bases between them. There are 13 residues in the CDR3. Looked up from germline, CDR1 is SNHLY and CDR2 is FYNNEI.

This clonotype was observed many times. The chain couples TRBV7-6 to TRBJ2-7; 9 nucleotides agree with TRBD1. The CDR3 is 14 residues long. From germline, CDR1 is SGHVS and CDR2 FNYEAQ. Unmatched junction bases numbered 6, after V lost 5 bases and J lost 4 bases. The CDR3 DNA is TGTGCCAGCAGCCCCGCGACAGGGGGATACGAGCAGTACTTC. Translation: CASSPATGGYEQYF.

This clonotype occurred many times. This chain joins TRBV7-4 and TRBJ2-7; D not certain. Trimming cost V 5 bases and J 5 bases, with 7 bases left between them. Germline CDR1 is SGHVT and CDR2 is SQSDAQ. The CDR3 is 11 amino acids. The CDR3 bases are TGTGCCAGCAGCGGCAGAAACGAGCAGTACTTC. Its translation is CASSGRNEQYF.

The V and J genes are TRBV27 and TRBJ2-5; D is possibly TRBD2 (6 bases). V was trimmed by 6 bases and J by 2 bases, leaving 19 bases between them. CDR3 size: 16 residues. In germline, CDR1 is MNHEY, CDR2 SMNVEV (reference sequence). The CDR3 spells CASRGLTLGVQETQYF. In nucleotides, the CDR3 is TGTGCCAGCAGGGGACTCACTCTAGGCGTACAAGAGACCCAGTACTTC.

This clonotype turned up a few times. CDR3 in DNA: TGTGCCACCAGCGGTGCCGGGACTACGAGGCATGAGCAGTTCTTC. It yields the protein CATSGAGTTRHEQFF. The chain uses TRBV15 and TRBJ2-1, with TRBD2 matching 7 bases. Unmatched junction bases numbered 12, after V lost 5 bases and J lost 8 bases. The germline CDR1 and CDR2 sequences are LNHNV and YYDKDF (reference sequence). The CDR3 spans 15 residues.

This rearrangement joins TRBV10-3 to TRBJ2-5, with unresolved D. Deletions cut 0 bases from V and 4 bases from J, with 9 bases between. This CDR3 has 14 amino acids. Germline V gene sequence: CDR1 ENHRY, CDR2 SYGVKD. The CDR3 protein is CAISESETPETQYF. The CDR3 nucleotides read TGTGCCATCAGTGAGTCCGAGACGCCAGAGACCCAGTACTTC.

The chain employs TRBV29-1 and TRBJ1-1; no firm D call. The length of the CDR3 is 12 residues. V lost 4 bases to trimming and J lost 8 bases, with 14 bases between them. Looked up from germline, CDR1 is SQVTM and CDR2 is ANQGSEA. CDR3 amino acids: CSVVAGLREAFF. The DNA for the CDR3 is TGCAGCGTTGTAGCTGGGTTAAGGGAAGCTTTCTTT.

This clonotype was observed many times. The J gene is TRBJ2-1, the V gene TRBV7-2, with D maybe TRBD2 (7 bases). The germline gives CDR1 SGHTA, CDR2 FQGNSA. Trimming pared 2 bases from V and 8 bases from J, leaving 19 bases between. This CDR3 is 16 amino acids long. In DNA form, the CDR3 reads TGTGCCAGCAGCTTATGGGGGGGGCCCCAAGTCGATGAGCAGTTCTTC. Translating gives CASSLWGGPQVDEQFF.